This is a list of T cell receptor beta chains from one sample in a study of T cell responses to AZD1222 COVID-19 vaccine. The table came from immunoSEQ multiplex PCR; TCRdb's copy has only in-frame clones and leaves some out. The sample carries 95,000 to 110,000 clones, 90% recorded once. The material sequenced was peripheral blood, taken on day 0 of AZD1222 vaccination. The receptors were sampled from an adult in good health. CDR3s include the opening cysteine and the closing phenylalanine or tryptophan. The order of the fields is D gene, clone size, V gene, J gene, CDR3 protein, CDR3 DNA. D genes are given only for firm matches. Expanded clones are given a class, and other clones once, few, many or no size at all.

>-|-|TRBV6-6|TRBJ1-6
CASSYFGSSYNSPLHF
TGTGCCAGCAGTTACTTTGGGAGCTCCTATAATTCACCCCTCCACTTT
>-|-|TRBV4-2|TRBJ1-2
CASSQDWGTNYGYTF
TGTGCCAGCAGCCAAGATTGGGGCACAAACTATGGCTACACCTTC
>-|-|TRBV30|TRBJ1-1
CAWSVRAQGEAFF
TGTGCCTGGAGTGTTAGGGCACAGGGTGAAGCTTTCTTT
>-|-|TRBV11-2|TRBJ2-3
CASSPVGSVLDTQYF
TGTGCCAGCAGCCCAGTAGGTTCCGTACTCGATACGCAGTATTTT
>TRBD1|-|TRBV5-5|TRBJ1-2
CASSTGTGGRVGYTF
TGTGCCAGCAGCACTGGGACAGGGGGTAGGGTTGGCTACACCTTC
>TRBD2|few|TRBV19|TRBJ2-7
CASSAPGLDFREQYF
TGTGCCAGTAGTGCCCCGGGACTAGACTTCCGCGAGCAGTACTTC
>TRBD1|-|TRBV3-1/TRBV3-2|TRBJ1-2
CASSQAGGSVYGYTF
TGTGCCAGCAGCCAGGCAGGGGGAAGTGTCTATGGCTACACCTTC
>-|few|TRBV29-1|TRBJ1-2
CSVPGGDYGYTF
TGCAGCGTCCCCGGGGGTGACTATGGCTACACCTTC
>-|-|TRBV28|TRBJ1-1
CASSFPPGTEAFF
TGTGCCAGCAGTTTCCCCCCGGGGACTGAAGCTTTCTTT
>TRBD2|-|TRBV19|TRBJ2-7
CASSNAAGTSGRSYEQYF
TGTGCCAGTAGTAACGCCGCCGGGACTAGCGGGCGCAGCTACGAGCAGTACTTC
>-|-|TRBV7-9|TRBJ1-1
CASRQGSMRNTEAFF
TGTGCCAGCAGGCAGGGTAGTATGAGGAACACTGAAGCTTTCTTT
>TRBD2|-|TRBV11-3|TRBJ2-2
CASSLPGTSGGANTGELFF
TGTGCCAGCAGCCTCCCCGGGACTAGCGGGGGGGCGAACACCGGGGAGCTGTTTTTT
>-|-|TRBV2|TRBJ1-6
CASLFGEGSPLHF
TGTGCCAGCCTTTTCGGGGAAGGGTCACCCCTCCACTTT
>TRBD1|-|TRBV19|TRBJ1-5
CASSMTGGGNQPQHF
TGTGCCAGTAGTATGACAGGGGGCGGGAATCAGCCCCAGCATTTT
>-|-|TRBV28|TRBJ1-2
CASRTFGGIGYGYTF
TGTGCCAGCCGGACATTCGGAGGGATTGGCTATGGCTACACCTTC
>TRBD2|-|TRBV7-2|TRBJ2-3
CASSLSAGGRDTQYF
TGTGCCAGCAGCTTATCGGCGGGGGGGCGAGATACGCAGTATTTT
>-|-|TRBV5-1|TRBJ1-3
CASSLDGSRNSGNTIYF
TGCGCCAGCAGCTTGGATGGCAGCCGAAACTCTGGAAACACCATATATTTT
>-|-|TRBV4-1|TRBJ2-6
CASSHTATTANVLTF
TGCGCCAGCAGCCACACCGCAACGACGGCCAACGTCCTGACTTTC
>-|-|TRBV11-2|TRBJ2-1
CASSLDSDEQFF
TGTGCCAGCAGCTTAGATTCGGATGAGCAGTTCTTC
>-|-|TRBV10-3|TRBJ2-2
CAISRDTSNTGELFF
TGTGCCATCAGCCGGGACACCTCGAACACCGGGGAGCTGTTTTTT
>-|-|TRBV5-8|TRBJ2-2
CASSSDIRELGGELFF
TGTGCCAGCAGCTCCGACATCAGGGAACTAGGCGGGGAGCTGTTTTTT
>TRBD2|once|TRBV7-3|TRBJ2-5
CASSSPTSGVETQYF
TGTGCCAGCAGCTCTCCGACTAGCGGGGTAGAGACCCAGTACTTC
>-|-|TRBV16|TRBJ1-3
CASSQSKADTIYF
TGTGCCAGCAGCCAATCCAAGGCGGACACCATATATTTT
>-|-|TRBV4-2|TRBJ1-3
CASSQGSFLSPGNTIYF
TGTGCCAGCAGCCAAGGTTCGTTCCTGTCCCCTGGAAACACCATATATTTT
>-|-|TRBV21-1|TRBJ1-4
CASSNKTGRDEKLFF
TGTGCCAGCAGCAATAAGACAGGAAGGGATGAAAAACTGTTTTTT
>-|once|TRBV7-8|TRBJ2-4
CASSSRLRFDIQYF
TGTGCCAGCAGCTCCCGACTCCGTTTCGACATTCAGTACTTC
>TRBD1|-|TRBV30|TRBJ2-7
CAWSRDRGYEQYF
TGTGCCTGGAGTAGGGACAGGGGGTACGAGCAGTACTTC
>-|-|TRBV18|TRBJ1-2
CASSLSGRTEKIYGYTF
TGTGCCAGCTCACTGTCCGGACGGACGGAAAAAATCTATGGCTACACCTTC
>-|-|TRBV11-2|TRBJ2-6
CASSLSGANVLTF
TGTGCCAGCAGCTTATCCGGGGCCAACGTCCTGACTTTC
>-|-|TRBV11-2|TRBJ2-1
CASNPLKNYNEQFF
TGTGCCAGCAACCCATTAAAGAACTACAATGAGCAGTTCTTC
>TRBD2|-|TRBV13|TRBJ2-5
CASSLTSRETQYF
TGTGCCAGCAGCTTGACTAGCCGAGAGACCCAGTACTTC
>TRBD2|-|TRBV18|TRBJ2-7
CASSRSSGGADEQYF
TGTGCCAGCTCACGCTCTAGCGGGGGGGCGGACGAGCAGTACTTC
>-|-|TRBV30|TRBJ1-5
CAWSLAVSNQPQHF
TGTGCCTGGAGTCTGGCGGTTAGTAATCAGCCCCAGCATTTT
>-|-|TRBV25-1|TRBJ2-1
CASSESRMGLYNEQFF
TGTGCCAGCAGTGAATCCCGGATGGGCCTCTACAATGAGCAGTTCTTC
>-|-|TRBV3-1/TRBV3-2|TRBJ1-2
CASSQVDGYTF
TGTGCCAGCAGCCAAGTTGATGGCTACACCTTC
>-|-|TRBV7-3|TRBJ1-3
CASSLTSSGNTIYF
TGTGCCAGCAGCTTAACGTCTTCTGGAAACACCATATATTTT
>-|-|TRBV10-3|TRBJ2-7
CAIREQDYEQYF
TGTGCCATCAGGGAACAGGACTACGAGCAGTACTTC
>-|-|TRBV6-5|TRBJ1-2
CASSYSSGHYGYTF
TGTGCCAGCAGTTACTCTTCGGGTCACTATGGCTACACCTTC
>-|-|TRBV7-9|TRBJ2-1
CASSLQGNNEQFF
TGTGCCAGCAGCTTACAGGGGAACAATGAGCAGTTCTTC
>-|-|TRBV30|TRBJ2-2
CAWSPRTTNTGELFF
TGTGCCTGGAGTCCCCGGACCACGAACACCGGGGAGCTGTTTTTT